The T cell receptor (beta chain) described here comes from a study of cytomegalovirus exposure and HLA in healthy donors. In the PCR, 60 Vbeta and 13 Jbeta primers were used. Under the authors' procedure: Unique TCR beta chains numbered about 80 million in a later analysis, with around 12 million shared. This table comes from immunoSEQ multiplex PCR, and its TCRdb copy is limited to in-frame clones, with some not included. That table is the source of V, J and clone size, and D and trimming were worked out from the DNA. This listing includes about 150,000 clones. Overall study results and limits: Associated with cytomegalovirus, according to the listing, were 164 TCR beta chains. The study carried out a later analysis of TCR beta sequences. It associated some 17,000 of them with specific HLA alleles at a false discovery rate of 0.05.

As for this clone: The antigen is undetermined.

Trimming cost V 4 bases and J 4 bases, with 16 bases left between them. Germline V gives CDR1 SGHTA, CDR2 FQGNSA. CDR3 size: 15 residues. Sequenced input: PBMCs. The clonotype originates from a woman between 50 and 59 years old in good health and CMV-seronegative. This rearrangement joins TRBV7-2 to TRBJ1-2; tentative D call: TRBD1 (5 bases). CDR3 region: CASSSKLGGGYGYTF. As DNA, the CDR3 is TGTGCCAGCAGCTCCAAGCTGGGGGGGGGCTATGGCTACACCTTC.